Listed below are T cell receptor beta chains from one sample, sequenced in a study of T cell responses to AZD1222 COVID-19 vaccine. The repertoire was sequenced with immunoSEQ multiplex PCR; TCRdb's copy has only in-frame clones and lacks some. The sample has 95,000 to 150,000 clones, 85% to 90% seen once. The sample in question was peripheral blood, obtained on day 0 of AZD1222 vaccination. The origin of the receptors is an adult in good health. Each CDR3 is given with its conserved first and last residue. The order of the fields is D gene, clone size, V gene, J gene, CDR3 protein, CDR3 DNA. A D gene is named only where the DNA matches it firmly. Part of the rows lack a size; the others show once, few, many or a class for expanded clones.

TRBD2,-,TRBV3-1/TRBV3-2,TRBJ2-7,CASSQMSGGAHEQYF,TGTGCCAGCAGCCAAATGAGCGGGGGGGCTCACGAGCAGTACTTC
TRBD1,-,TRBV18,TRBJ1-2,CASSRDSEAYGYTF,TGTGCCAGCTCTCGGGACAGTGAAGCCTATGGCTACACCTTC
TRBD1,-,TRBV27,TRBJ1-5,CASSRQGNNQPQHF,TGTGCCAGCAGTCGACAGGGAAACAATCAGCCCCAGCATTTT
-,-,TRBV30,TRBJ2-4,CAWSSGTGNIQYF,TGTGCCTGGAGTAGCGGAACGGGGAACATTCAGTACTTC
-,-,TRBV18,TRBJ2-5,CASSPGETQYF,TGTGCCAGCTCACCGGGAGAGACCCAGTACTTC
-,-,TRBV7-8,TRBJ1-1,CASSLVGHENTEAFF,TGTGCCAGCAGCTTAGTAGGGCACGAGAACACTGAAGCTTTCTTT
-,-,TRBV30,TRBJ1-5,CAWSVGAYQPQHF,TGTGCCTGGAGTGTAGGGGCCTATCAGCCCCAGCATTTT
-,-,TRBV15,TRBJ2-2,CATSRDNGAGELFF,TGTGCCACCAGCAGGGACAACGGGGCCGGGGAGCTGTTTTTT
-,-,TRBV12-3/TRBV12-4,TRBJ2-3,CASSWGREDTQYF,TGTGCCAGCAGTTGGGGGCGGGAAGATACGCAGTATTTT
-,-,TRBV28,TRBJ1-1,CASREQNTEAFF,TGTGCCAGCAGAGAGCAGAACACTGAAGCTTTCTTT
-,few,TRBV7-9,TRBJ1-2,CASRKMGRTNYGYTF,TGTGCCAGCAGAAAAATGGGGAGAACTAACTATGGCTACACCTTC
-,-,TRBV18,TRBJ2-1,CASSPAEYNEQFF,TGTGCCAGCTCACCCGCAGAGTACAATGAGCAGTTCTTC
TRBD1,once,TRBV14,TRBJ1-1,CASSQEQGVNTEAFF,TGTGCCAGCAGCCAAGAACAGGGGGTGAACACTGAAGCTTTCTTT
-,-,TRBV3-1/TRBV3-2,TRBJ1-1,CASSSQLNTEAFF,TGTGCCAGCAGCTCCCAGTTGAACACTGAAGCTTTCTTT
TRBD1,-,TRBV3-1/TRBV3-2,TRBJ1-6,CASSHGQVNSPLHF,TGTGCCAGCAGCCATGGACAGGTTAATTCACCCCTCCACTTT
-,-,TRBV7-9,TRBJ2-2,CATQLVAFNTGELFF,TGTGCCACCCAACTGGTGGCGTTTAACACCGGGGAGCTGTTTTTT
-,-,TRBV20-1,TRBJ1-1,CSARDPRGSFF,TGCAGTGCTAGAGATCCCAGGGGATCTTTCTTT
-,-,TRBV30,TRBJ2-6,CAGTPGANVLTF,TGTGCCGGGACACCTGGGGCCAACGTCCTGACTTTC
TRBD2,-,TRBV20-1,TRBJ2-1,CSASRLAGSSSYNEQFF,TGCAGTGCTAGTAGACTAGCGGGGTCGAGCTCCTACAATGAGCAGTTCTTC
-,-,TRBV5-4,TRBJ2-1,CASSLGQEQFF,TGTGCCAGCAGCTTGGGACAGGAGCAGTTCTTC
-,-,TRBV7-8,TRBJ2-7,CASSSTGFEQYF,TGTGCCAGCAGCTCCACCGGCTTCGAGCAGTACTTC
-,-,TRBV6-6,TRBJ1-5,CASSFSGRGNQPQHF,TGTGCCAGCAGTTTTTCAGGAAGGGGTAATCAGCCCCAGCATTTT
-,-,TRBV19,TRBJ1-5,CASSMTRGSNQPQHF,TGTGCCAGTAGTATGACCCGAGGCAGCAATCAGCCCCAGCATTTT
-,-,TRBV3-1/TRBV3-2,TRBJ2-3,CASSQGSGTNTQYF,TGTGCCAGCAGCCAAGGGTCCGGGACGAATACGCAGTATTTT
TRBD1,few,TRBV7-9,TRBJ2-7,CASSSGTAYREQYF,TGTGCCAGCAGCTCCGGGACAGCATATCGAGAGCAGTACTTC
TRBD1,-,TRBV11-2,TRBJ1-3,CASSLDRDGNTIYF,TGTGCCAGCAGCTTGGACAGGGATGGAAACACCATATATTTT
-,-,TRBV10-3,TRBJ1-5,CAISESGGRGQPQHF,TGTGCCATCAGTGAGTCGGGGGGCAGGGGCCAGCCCCAGCATTTT
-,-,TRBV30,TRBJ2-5,CAWSLGGAGAETQYF,TGTGCCTGGAGTCTGGGAGGCGCTGGGGCGGAGACCCAGTACTTC
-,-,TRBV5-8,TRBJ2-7,CASSNRDGRREQYF,TGTGCCAGCAGCAACCGGGACGGCCGTCGGGAGCAGTACTTC
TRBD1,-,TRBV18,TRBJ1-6,CASSLSSGTGFHF,TGTGCCAGCTCACTCAGCTCCGGGACAGGGTTTCACTTT
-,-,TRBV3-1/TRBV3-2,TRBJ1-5,CASSPAGGWNQPQHF,TGTGCCAGCAGCCCCGCGGGGGGATGGAATCAGCCCCAGCATTTT
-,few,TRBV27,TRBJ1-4,CASSSTTERNEKLFF,TGTGCCAGCAGTTCCACGACAGAGAGGAATGAAAAACTGTTTTTT
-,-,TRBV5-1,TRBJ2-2,CASSEAYTGELFF,TGCGCCAGCAGCGAAGCGTACACCGGGGAGCTGTTTTTT
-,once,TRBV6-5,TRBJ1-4,CASVPGGSEKLFF,TGTGCCAGCGTGCCGGGGGGAAGTGAAAAACTGTTTTTT
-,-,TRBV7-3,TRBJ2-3,CASRPSSTDTQYF,TGTGCCAGCAGACCCTCAAGCACAGATACGCAGTATTTT
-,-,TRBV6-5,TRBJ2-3,CASSYPGRGASDTQYF,TGTGCCAGCAGTTACCCGGGAAGGGGGGCGTCAGATACGCAGTATTTT
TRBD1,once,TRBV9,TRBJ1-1,CASSTGTGAEGTEAFF,TGTGCCAGCAGCACCGGGACAGGGGCAGAGGGCACTGAAGCTTTCTTT
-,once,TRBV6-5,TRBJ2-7,CASSQIPEAYEQYF,TGTGCCAGCAGTCAGATTCCAGAGGCCTACGAGCAGTACTTC
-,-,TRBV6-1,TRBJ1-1,CASSEGGNTEAFF,TGTGCCAGCAGTGAAGGGGGGAACACTGAAGCTTTCTTT
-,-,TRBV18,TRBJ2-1,CASSPGLDNEQFF,TGTGCCAGCTCCCCCGGCCTAGATAATGAGCAGTTCTTC
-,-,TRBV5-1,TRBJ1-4,CASSLSGDATNEKLFF,TGCGCCAGCAGCTTGTCAGGAGACGCAACTAATGAAAAACTGTTTTTT
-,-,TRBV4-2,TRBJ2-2,CASSQELNPSGELFF,TGTGCCAGCAGCCAAGAATTGAACCCCTCCGGGGAGCTGTTTTTT